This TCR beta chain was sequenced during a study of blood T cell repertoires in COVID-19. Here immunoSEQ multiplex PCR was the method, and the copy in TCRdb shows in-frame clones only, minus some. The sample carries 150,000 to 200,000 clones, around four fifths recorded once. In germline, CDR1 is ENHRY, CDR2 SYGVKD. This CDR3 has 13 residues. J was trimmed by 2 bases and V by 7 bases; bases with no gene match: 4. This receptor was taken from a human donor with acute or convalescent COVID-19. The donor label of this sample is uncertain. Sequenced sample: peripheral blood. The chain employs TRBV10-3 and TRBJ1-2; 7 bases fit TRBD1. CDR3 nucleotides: TGTGCCATCACCCTGGGACAGAACTATGGCTACACCTTC. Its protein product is CAITLGQNYGYTF.